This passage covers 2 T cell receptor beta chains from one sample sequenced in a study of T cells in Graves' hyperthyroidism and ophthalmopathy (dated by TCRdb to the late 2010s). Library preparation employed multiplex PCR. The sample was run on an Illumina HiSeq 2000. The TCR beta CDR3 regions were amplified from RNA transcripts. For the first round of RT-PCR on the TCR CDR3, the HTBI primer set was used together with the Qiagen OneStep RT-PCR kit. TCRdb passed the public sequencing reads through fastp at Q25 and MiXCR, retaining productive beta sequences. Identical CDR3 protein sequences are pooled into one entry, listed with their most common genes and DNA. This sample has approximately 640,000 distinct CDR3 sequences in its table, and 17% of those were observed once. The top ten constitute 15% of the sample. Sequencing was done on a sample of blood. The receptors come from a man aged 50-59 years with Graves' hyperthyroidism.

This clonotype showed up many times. CDR3 coding DNA: TGTGCCAGCACCGACTCCTACAATGAGCAGTTCTTC. As protein: CASTDSYNEQFF. The V gene is TRBV2, the J gene TRBJ2-1; no clear D gene. V lost 7 bases and J lost 0, with 4 bases in between. Germline CDR1 and CDR2: SNHLY and FYNNEI. The CDR3 spans 12 residues.

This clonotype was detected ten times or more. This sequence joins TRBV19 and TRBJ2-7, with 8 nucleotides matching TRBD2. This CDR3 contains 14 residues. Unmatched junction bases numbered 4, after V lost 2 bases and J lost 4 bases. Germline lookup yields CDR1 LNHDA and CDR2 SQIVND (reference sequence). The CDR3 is CASSISGSRYEQYF. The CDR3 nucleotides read TGTGCCAGTAGTATAAGCGGGAGTAGGTACGAGCAGTACTTC.